This is a list of T cell receptor beta chains from one sample in a study of type 1 regulatory T cells. From the reads, TCRdb called clonotypes with MiXCR, one entry per CDR3 protein. The data hold some 71,000 distinct CDR3 sequences, with about 20% observed a single time. No cognate antigen is known for these TCRs. The sample consisted of cultured type 1 regulatory T (Tr1) cells, either the whole culture or a sorted fraction (not recorded which). Every receptor here comes from a human donor in good health. Each CDR3 is given with its conserved first and last residue. The order of the fields is clone size, D gene, V gene, J gene, CDR3 protein, CDR3 DNA. The D gene is left open where the match is weak. Clone size is given for some rows only: seen once, a few or many times, or a class if the clone is expanded.

few,TRBD2,TRBV5-1,TRBJ2-1,CASSVGTSGGTRDEQFF,TGCGCCAGCAGCGTTGGGACTAGCGGAGGGACGAGGGATGAGCAGTTCTTC
few,.,TRBV10-3,TRBJ2-7,CAISDQAGPLHEQYF,TGTGCCATCAGTGACCAGGCGGGACCCCTCCACGAGCAGTACTTC
.,TRBD2,TRBV5-1,TRBJ2-2,CASSFLAGINTGELFF,TGCGCCAGCAGCTTTCTAGCGGGGATTAACACCGGGGAGCTGTTTTTT
.,TRBD2,TRBV7-9,TRBJ2-3,CASSHRREGPDTQYF,TGTGCCAGCAGCCACCGACGGGAGGGCCCCGATACGCAGTATTTT
.,.,TRBV7-2,TRBJ1-1,CASSLLAGTAFF,TGTGCCAGCAGCTTATTGGCAGGGACAGCTTTCTTT
.,.,TRBV9,TRBJ1-1,CASSVVGAGGTEALF,TGTGCCAGCAGCGTAGTAGGGGCCGGCGGCACTGAAGCTTTATTT
many,.,TRBV5-4,TRBJ2-2,CASRPYTGELFF,TGTGCCAGCAGACCATACACCGGGGAGCTGTTTTTT
.,TRBD2,TRBV12-3/TRBV12-4,TRBJ2-7,CASSSGTSTYEQYF,TGTGCCAGCAGTTCTGGGACTAGTACCTACGAGCAGTACTTC
once,.,TRBV11-3,TRBJ2-1,CASSFYICSAWTSGGYNEQFF,.
few,.,TRBV4-2,TRBJ2-5,CASSQDKETQYF,TGTGCCAGCAGCCAAGATAAAGAGACCCAGTACTTC
.,.,TRBV7-2,TRBJ2-7,CASSLAVIYEQYF,TGTGCCAGCAGCTTAGCGGTAATCTACGAGCAGTACTTC
.,.,TRBV30,TRBJ2-2,CAWSRLNTGELFF,TGTGCCTGGAGTCGGCTAAACACCGGGGAGCTGTTTTTT
.,.,TRBV10-3,TRBJ2-5,CAISESVGSGETQYF,TGTGCCATCAGTGAGTCGGTTGGCTCTGGGGAGACCCAGTACTTC
.,.,TRBV7-6,TRBJ2-3,CASSLAQRGSTDTQYF,TGTGCCAGCAGCTTAGCGCAAAGGGGGAGCACAGATACGCAGTATTTT
.,TRBD2,TRBV2,TRBJ2-2,CASSWTSGTPGELFF,TGTGCCAGCAGCTGGACTAGCGGGACTCCCGGGGAGCTGTTTTTT
few,.,TRBV12-3/TRBV12-4,TRBJ2-5,CASRSEGDPRETQYF,TGTGCCAGCAGGTCCGAAGGGGATCCAAGAGAGACCCAGTACTTC
many,TRBD1,TRBV7-2,TRBJ1-1,CASSSQGDTEAFF,TGTGCCAGCAGCTCACAGGGGGACACTGAAGCTTTCTTT
few,TRBD1,TRBV5-4,TRBJ1-2,CASSAKGGGAFGYTF,TGTGCCAGCAGCGCAAAGGGAGGGGGCGCGTTTGGCTACACCTTC
.,.,TRBV19,TRBJ1-5,CASRRAGEVSNQPQHF,TGTGCCAGTAGGAGAGCAGGGGAAGTGAGCAATCAGCCCCAGCATTTT
.,.,TRBV12-3/TRBV12-4,TRBJ2-5,CASSLDLKTQYF,TGTGCCAGCAGTTTAGATTTAAAGACCCAGTACTTC
few,.,TRBV10-3,TRBJ2-7,CAISDTAYEQYF,TGTGCCATCAGTGACACGGCCTACGAGCAGTACTTC
.,.,TRBV5-1,TRBJ2-5,CASSLGVPYETQYF,TGCGCCAGCAGCTTGGGAGTCCCCTACGAGACCCAGTACTTC
.,TRBD2,TRBV6-1,TRBJ2-1,CASRSRDYYYNEQFF,TGTGCCAGCAGGTCCCGGGACTACTATTACAATGAGCAGTTCTTC
few,TRBD2,TRBV27,TRBJ2-7,CASKLAGPSYEQYF,TGTGCCAGCAAACTAGCGGGTCCCTCCTACGAGCAGTACTTC
few,.,TRBV7-6,TRBJ2-3,CGFSLDTDTQYF,TGTGGTTTCAGCTTAGACACAGATACGCAGTATTTT
many,.,TRBV24-1,TRBJ2-2,CATSDPQGRGTGELFF,TGTGCCACCAGTGACCCCCAGGGAAGAGGCACCGGGGAGCTGTTTTTT
.,TRBD2,TRBV5-1,TRBJ2-5,CASRGGSGGETQYF,TGCGCCAGCAGGGGCGGGAGTGGTGGAGAGACCCAGTACTTC
few,.,TRBV29-1,TRBJ2-7,CSATLRSSYEQYF,TGCAGCGCCACCCTCCGTAGCTCCTACGAGCAGTACTTC
few,.,TRBV5-1,TRBJ1-1,CASSLYPGTEAFF,TGCGCCAGCAGCTTGTATCCAGGGACCGAAGCTTTCTTT
.,.,TRBV19,TRBJ1-1,CASSWWNTEAFF,TGTGCCAGTAGTTGGTGGAACACTGAAGCTTTCTTT
many,.,TRBV7-2,TRBJ2-7,CASSLVRIEQYF,TGTGCCAGCAGCTTGGTCAGGATCGAGCAGTACTTC
few,.,TRBV20-1,TRBJ1-3,CSARGSSGNTIYF,TGCAGTGCTAGAGGGAGCTCTGGAAACACCATATATTTT
.,.,TRBV12-3/TRBV12-4,TRBJ2-5,CASSFSGQETQYF,TGTGCCAGCAGTTTCTCCGGACAAGAGACCCAGTACTTC
.,.,TRBV5-1,TRBJ2-7,CASSTGTGSYEQYF,TGCGCCAGCAGCACCGGGACCGGTTCCTACGAGCAGTACTTC
many,.,TRBV20-1,TRBJ2-7,CSARYQPSPREQYF,TGCAGTGCTAGGTACCAGCCATCGCCCCGCGAGCAGTACTTC
.,TRBD2,TRBV5-1,TRBJ2-7,CASSSLGGRASLYEQYF,TGCGCCAGCAGTTCTCTTGGCGGGAGGGCCTCACTTTACGAGCAGTACTTC
.,.,TRBV7-2,TRBJ2-5,CASSFYSVQETQYF,TGTGCCAGCAGCTTTTACAGCGTACAAGAGACCCAGTACTTC
.,.,TRBV4-1,TRBJ1-2,CASSQDPRPRGGYTF,TGCGCCAGCAGCCAAGATCCCAGGCCAAGAGGGGGCTACACCTTC
many,.,TRBV5-1,TRBJ2-2,CASSLSRNTGELFF,TGCGCCAGCAGCTTGTCTAGAAACACCGGGGAGCTGTTTTTT
.,TRBD2,TRBV6-1,TRBJ2-7,CASRAGGSVYEQYF,TGTGCCAGTAGGGCTGGCGGGAGTGTCTACGAGCAGTACTTC
.,TRBD2,TRBV7-9,TRBJ2-5,CASSSGTSGETQYF,TGTGCCAGCAGCTCGGGGACTAGCGGAGAGACCCAGTACTTC
many,.,TRBV7-3,TRBJ2-4,CASSSAGPGNIQYF,TGTGCCAGCAGCTCCGCGGGACCCGGAAACATTCAGTACTTC
.,.,TRBV4-3,TRBJ2-3,CASSQGGQYRGDTQYF,TGCGCCAGCAGCCAAGGCGGACAGTATCGAGGGGATACGCAGTATTTT
.,TRBD1,TRBV19,TRBJ1-2,CASSIASGTGGYGYTF,TGTGCCAGTAGTATAGCATCCGGGACAGGGGGCTATGGCTACACCTTC
many,.,TRBV20-1,TRBJ2-5,CSATAGETQYF,TGCAGTGCTACAGCAGGGGAGACCCAGTACTTC
.,.,TRBV30,TRBJ1-5,CAWSRGVNQPQHF,TGTGCCTGGAGTAGGGGGGTCAATCAGCCCCAGCATTTT
few,.,TRBV18,TRBJ2-7,CASSPTGDEQYF,TGTGCCAGCTCACCAACGGGGGACGAGCAGTACTTC
.,.,TRBV12-3/TRBV12-4,TRBJ2-5,CASSLSQDRTQYF,TGTGCCAGCAGTTTGAGCCAGGACAGGACCCAGTACTTC
.,TRBD1,TRBV6-1,TRBJ2-7,CASSYDRGHEQYF,TGTGCCAGCAGCTACGACAGGGGCCACGAGCAGTACTTC
few,.,TRBV30,TRBJ2-7,CAWSSGSHEQYF,TGTGCCTGGAGTTCAGGATCCCACGAGCAGTACTTC
many,.,TRBV28,TRBJ1-1,CASSLAHMNTEAFF,TGTGCCAGCAGCTTAGCGCACATGAACACTGAAGCTTTCTTT
.,.,TRBV4-2,TRBJ2-1,CASSQDGGATRYNEQFF,TGCGCCAGCAGCCAAGATGGAGGAGCGACCCGTTACAATGAGCAGTTCTTC
few,.,TRBV24-1,TRBJ2-5,CATARDSQETQYF,TGTGCCACCGCCAGGGACTCACAAGAGACCCAGTACTTC
.,.,TRBV2,TRBJ2-7,CASSAETPYEQYF,TGTGCCAGCAGTGCCGAGACACCCTACGAGCAGTACTTC